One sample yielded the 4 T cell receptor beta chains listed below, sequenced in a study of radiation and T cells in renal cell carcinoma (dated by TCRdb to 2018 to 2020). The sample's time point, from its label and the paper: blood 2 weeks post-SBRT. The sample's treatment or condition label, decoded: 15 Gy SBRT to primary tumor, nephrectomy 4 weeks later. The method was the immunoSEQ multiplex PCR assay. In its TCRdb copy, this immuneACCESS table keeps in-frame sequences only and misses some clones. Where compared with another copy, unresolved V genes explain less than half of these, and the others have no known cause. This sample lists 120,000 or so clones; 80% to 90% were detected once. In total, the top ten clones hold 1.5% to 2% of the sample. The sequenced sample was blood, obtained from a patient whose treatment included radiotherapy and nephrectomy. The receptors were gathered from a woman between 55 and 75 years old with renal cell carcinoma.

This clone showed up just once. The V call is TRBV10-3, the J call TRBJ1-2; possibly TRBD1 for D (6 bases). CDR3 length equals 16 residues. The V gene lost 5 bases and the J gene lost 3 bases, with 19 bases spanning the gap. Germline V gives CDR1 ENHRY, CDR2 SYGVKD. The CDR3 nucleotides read TGTGCCATCAGTAGGGACAAGACAGCTGGGGACTATGGCTACACCTTC. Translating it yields CAISRDKTAGDYGYTF.

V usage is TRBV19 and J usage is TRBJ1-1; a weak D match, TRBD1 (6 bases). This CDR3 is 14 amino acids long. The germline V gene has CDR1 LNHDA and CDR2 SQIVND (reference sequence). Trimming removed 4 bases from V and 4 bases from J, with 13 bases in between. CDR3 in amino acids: CASSTRDTGTEAFF. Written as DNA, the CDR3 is TGTGCCAGTAGTACCCGGGACACAGGCACTGAAGCTTTCTTT.

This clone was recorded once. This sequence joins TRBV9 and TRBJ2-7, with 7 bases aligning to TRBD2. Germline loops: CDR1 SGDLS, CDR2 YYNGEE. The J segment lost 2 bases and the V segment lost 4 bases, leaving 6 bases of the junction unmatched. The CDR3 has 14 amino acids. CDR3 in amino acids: CASSPLASTYEQYF. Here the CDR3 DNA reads TGTGCCAGCAGCCCACTAGCGTCAACCTACGAGCAGTACTTC.

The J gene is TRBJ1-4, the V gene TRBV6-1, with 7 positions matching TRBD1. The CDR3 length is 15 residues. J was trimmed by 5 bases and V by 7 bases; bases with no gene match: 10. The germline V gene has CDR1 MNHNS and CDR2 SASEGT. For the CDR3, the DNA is TGTGCCAGCATCGTCAGGGGGGCCCTGAATGAAAAACTGTTTTTT. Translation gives CASIVRGALNEKLFF.